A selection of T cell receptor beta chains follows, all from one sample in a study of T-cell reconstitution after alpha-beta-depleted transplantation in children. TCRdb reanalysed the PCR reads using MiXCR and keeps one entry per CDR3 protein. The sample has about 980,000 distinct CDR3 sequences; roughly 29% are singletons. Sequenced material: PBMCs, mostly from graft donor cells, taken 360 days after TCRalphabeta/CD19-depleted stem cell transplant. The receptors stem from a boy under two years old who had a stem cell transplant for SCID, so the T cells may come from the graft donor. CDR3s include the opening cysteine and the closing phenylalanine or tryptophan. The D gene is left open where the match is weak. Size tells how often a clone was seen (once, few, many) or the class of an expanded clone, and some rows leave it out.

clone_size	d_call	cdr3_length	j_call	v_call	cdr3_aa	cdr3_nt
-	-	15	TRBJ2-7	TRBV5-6	CASSPDRRVSYEQYF	TGTGCCAGCAGCCCGGACAGGAGGGTGAGCTACGAGCAGTACTTC
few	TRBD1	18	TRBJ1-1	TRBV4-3	CASSQDSVPGGGTTEAFF	TGCGCCAGCAGCCAAGATTCCGTTCCAGGGGGAGGGACCACTGAAGCTTTCTTT
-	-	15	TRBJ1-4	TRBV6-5	CASSYLRGTNEKLFF	TGTGCCAGCAGTTACTTGCGGGGAACTAATGAAAAACTGTTTTTT
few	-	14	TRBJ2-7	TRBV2	CASTFAGGTYEQYF	TGTGCCAGCACCTTCGCCGGAGGGACCTACGAGCAGTACTTC
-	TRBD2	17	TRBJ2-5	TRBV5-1	CASSLRTSGHTQETQYF	TGCGCCAGCAGCCTTAGAACTAGCGGGCATACGCAAGAGACCCAGTACTTC
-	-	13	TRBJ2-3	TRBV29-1	CSVRDGFTDTQYF	TGCAGCGTGCGGGACGGCTTCACAGATACGCAGTATTTT
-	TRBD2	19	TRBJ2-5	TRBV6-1	CASRERGTSGKILQETQYF	TGTGCCAGCAGAGAACGAGGGACTAGCGGCAAGATATTGCAAGAGACCCAGTACTTC
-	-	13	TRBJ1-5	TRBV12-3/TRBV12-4	CASREGGNQPQHF	TGTGCCAGCAGGGAAGGGGGGAATCAGCCCCAGCATTTT
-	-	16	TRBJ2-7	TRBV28	CASSYPLEQSSYEQYF	TGTGCCAGCAGTTATCCATTGGAGCAAAGCTCCTACGAGCAGTACTTC
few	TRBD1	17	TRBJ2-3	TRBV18	CASSPLRQGLSADTQYF	TGTGCCAGCTCACCACTGAGACAGGGGCTTTCCGCAGATACGCAGTATTTT
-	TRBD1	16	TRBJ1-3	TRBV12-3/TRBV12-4	CASSPGRGRPGNTIYF	TGTGCCAGCAGTCCCGGGAGGGGGCGACCTGGAAACACCATATATTTT
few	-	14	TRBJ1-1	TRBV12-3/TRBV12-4	CASSHDDMNTEAFF	TGTGCCAGCAGCCATGACGACATGAACACTGAAGCTTTCTTT
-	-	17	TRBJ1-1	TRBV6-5	CASSYGQGYGTNTEAFF	TGTGCCAGCAGTTACGGGCAGGGGTATGGTACGAACACTGAAGCTTTCTTT
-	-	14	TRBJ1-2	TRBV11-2	CASSLDGAIDGYTF	TGTGCCAGCAGCTTGGACGGGGCTATTGATGGCTACACCTTC
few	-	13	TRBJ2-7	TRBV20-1	CSARETTGSAQYF	TGCAGTGCTAGAGAAACTACAGGGAGTGCGCAGTACTTC
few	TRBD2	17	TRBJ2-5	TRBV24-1	CATSDGPSGFSQETQYF	TGTGCCACCAGTGACGGACCTAGCGGATTTTCCCAAGAGACCCAGTACTTC
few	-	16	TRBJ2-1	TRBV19	CASSIAVTLSYNEQFF	TGTGCCAGTAGTATAGCGGTTACCCTCTCCTACAATGAGCAGTTCTTC
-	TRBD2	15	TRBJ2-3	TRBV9	CASSVYGGASDTQYF	TGTGCCAGCAGCGTTTACGGGGGGGCCTCAGATACGCAGTATTTT
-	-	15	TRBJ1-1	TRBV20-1	CSAREIIHLNTEAFF	TGCAGTGCTAGAGAGATTATCCATTTGAACACTGAAGCTTTCTTT
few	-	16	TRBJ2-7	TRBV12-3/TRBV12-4	CASSPGRQSHSYEQYF	TGTGCCAGCAGCCCCGGACGACAGTCACACTCCTACGAGCAGTACTTC
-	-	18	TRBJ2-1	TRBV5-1	CASSSPRAGSSSYNEQFF	TGCGCCAGCAGTTCCCCCCGGGCAGGGAGCAGCTCCTACAATGAGCAGTTCTTC
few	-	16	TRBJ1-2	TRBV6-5	CASSSTAQKGNYGYTF	TGTGCCAGCAGCTCGACAGCCCAGAAGGGTAACTATGGCTACACCTTC
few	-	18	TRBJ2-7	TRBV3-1	CASSPSIPSRPFSYEQYF	TGTGCCAGCAGCCCCTCGATACCGAGCCGTCCCTTCTCCTACGAGCAGTACTTC
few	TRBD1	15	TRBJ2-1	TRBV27	CASRKTGGSYNEQFF	TGTGCCAGCAGGAAAACAGGGGGCTCCTACAATGAGCAGTTCTTC
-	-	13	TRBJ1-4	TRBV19	CASQGQLGEKLFF	TGTGCCAGCCAAGGACAGCTTGGTGAAAAACTGTTTTTT
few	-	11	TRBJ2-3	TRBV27	CASGSADTQYF	TGTGCCAGCGGGTCGGCAGATACGCAGTATTTT
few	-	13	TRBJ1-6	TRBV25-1	CASSESSRSPLHF	TGTGCCAGCAGTGAATCGAGTCGATCACCCCTCCACTTT
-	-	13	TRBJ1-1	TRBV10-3	CAIRVGDNTEAFF	TGTGCCATCAGGGTAGGTGACAACACTGAAGCTTTCTTT
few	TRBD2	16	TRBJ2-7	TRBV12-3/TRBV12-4	CASSLGGLAVSYEQYF	TGTGCCAGCAGTTTGGGAGGACTAGCGGTTTCCTACGAGCAGTACTTC
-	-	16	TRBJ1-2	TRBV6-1	CASSEASAGGLYGYTF	TGTGCCAGCAGTGAAGCCTCTGCAGGCGGTCTCTATGGCTACACCTTC
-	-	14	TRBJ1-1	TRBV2	CASSEQGPLSEAFF	TGTGCCAGCAGTGAACAGGGGCCCCTCTCAGAAGCTTTCTTT
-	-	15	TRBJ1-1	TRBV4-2	CASSQGIGVNTEAFF	TGTGCCAGCAGCCAAGGAATAGGAGTGAACACTGAAGCTTTCTTT
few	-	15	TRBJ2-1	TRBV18	CASSQLPTESGEQFF	TGTGCCAGCTCACAGTTGCCTACGGAGTCCGGAGAGCAGTTCTTC
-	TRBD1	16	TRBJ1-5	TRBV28	CASSLVVTGLDQPQHF	TGTGCCAGCAGTTTGGTGGTGACAGGGCTAGATCAGCCCCAGCATTTT
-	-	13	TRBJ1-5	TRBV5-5	CASSLGSAQPQHF	TGTGCCAGCAGCTTGGGGAGTGCTCAGCCCCAGCATTTT
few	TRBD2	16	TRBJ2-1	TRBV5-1	CASSRLGGSGYNEQFF	TGCGCCAGCAGCCGATTGGGGGGGTCGGGGTACAATGAGCAGTTCTTC
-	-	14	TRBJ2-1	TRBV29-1	CSVFQGFSNNEQFF	TGCAGCGTTTTCCAGGGGTTTTCTAACAATGAGCAGTTCTTC
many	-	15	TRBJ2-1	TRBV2	CASSDNRNSYNEQFF	TGTGCCAGCAGTGATAACAGGAACTCCTACAATGAGCAGTTCTTC
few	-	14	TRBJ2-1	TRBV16	CASPLSGTNNEQFF	TGTGCCAGCCCTTTATCCGGGACCAACAATGAGCAGTTCTTC
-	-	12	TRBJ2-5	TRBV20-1	CSARPGQETQYF	TGCAGTGCTCGACCGGGGCAAGAGACCCAGTACTTC
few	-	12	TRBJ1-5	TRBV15	CASQDYNQPQHF	TGTGCCAGTCAGGATTACAATCAGCCCCAGCATTTT
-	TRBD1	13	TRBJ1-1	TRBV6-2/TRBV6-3	CASSLGRGLAAFF	TGTGCCAGCAGTTTGGGCAGGGGGCTTGCAGCTTTCTTT
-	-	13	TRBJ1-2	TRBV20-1	CSAPRPFGYGYTF	TGCAGTGCTCCCCGCCCCTTTGGGTATGGCTACACCTTC
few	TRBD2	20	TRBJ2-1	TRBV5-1	CASSLIGLAGGRSSYNEQFF	TGCGCCAGCAGCCTCATCGGTCTAGCGGGGGGCAGGAGCTCCTACAATGAGCAGTTCTTC
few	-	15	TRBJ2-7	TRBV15	CATSRGTEPSYEQYF	TGTGCCACCAGCAGAGGGACAGAACCATCCTACGAGCAGTACTTC
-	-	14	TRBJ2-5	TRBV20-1	CSARDLPDLETQYF	TGCAGTGCTAGAGACCTACCAGACTTGGAGACCCAGTACTTC
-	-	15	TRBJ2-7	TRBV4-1	CASSQYGATKYEQYF	TGCGCCAGCAGCCAATATGGGGCCACCAAATACGAGCAGTACTTC
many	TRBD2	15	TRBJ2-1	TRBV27	CASSNQRGSYNEQFF	TGTGCCAGCAGTAACCAGCGGGGGTCGTACAATGAGCAGTTCTTC
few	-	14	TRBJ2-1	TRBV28	CASSLWGHDNEQFF	TGTGCCAGCAGTTTATGGGGGCACGACAATGAGCAGTTCTTC
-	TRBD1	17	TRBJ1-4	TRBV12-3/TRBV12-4	CASSSRDRVFSNEKLFF	TGTGCCAGCAGCTCCCGGGACAGGGTCTTTTCTAATGAAAAACTGTTTTTT
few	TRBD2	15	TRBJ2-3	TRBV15	CATSRSGGAGDTQYF	TGTGCCACCAGCAGGAGCGGGGGGGCTGGAGATACGCAGTATTTT
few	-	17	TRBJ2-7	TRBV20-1	CSASPPRLDGFSYEQYF	TGCAGTGCTAGCCCTCCCCGGCTAGACGGCTTCTCCTACGAGCAGTACTTC
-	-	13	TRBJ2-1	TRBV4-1	CASSQPPGHEQFF	TGCGCCAGCAGCCAGCCCCCGGGACATGAGCAGTTCTTC